This TCR beta chain was sequenced during a study of T cell responses to AZD1222 COVID-19 vaccine. Study in general: The analysis combined second doses at about 4 or about 12 weeks.

Overall study results and limits: The donors showed a predominance of white British ancestry and of females, with possible underestimation of clonal diversity.

Profiled with immunoSEQ multiplex PCR; TCRdb holds only in-frame clones, not every one. This table holds 130,000 or so clones, 90% found once. Per the germline V gene, CDR1 is GTSNPN and CDR2 is SVGIG (reference sequence). The ends lost 5 bases at V and 1 base at J; junction bases unmatched: 1. The CDR3 has 15 amino acids. In the case of this clone: The antigen remains undetermined.

The chain couples TRBV30 to TRBJ1-6; TRBD1 matches 11 bases. The sequence derives from an adult in good health. The sample was peripheral blood, taken on day 0 of AZD1222 vaccination. The CDR3 spells CAWGQGASYNSPLHF. The CDR3 nucleotides read TGTGCCTGGGGACAGGGGGCGTCCTATAATTCACCCCTCCACTTT.